This T cell receptor (beta chain) came from a study of T cell changes during pregnancy in multiple sclerosis. Repertoires were generated with immunoSEQ multiplex PCR, while TCRdb's copy carries only in-frame clones and drops some. This table has about 67,000 clones, about 88% appearing once. V was clipped by 6 bases and J by 2 bases, with 5 bases between them. This CDR3 has 11 residues. CDR1 is ENHRY, CDR2 SYGVKD, per germline. The rearrangement joins TRBV10-3 to TRBJ2-7, with D uncertain. Source: peripheral blood, taken in the first trimester of pregnancy. The TCR originated in a female donor with multiple sclerosis, enrolled in a pregnancy study. The CDR3 region is CAISQAYEQYF. The DNA for the CDR3 is TGTGCCATCAGCCAGGCCTACGAGCAGTACTTC.